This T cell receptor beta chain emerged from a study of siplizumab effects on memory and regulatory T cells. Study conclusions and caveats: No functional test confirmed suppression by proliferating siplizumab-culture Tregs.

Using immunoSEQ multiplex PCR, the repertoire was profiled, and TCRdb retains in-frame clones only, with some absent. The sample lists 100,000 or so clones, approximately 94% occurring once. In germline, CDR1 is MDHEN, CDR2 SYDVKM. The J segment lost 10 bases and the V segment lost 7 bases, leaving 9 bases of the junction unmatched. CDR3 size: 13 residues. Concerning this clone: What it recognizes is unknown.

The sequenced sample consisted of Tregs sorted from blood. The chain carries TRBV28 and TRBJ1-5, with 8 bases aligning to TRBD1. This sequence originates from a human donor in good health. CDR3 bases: TGTGCCAGCAAACGGGACAGGTTGAAACCCCAGCATTTT. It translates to CASKRDRLKPQHF.